This T cell receptor (beta chain) is from a study of CD8+CD57+ T cells in acquired aplastic anemia (dated by TCRdb to between 2018 and 2020). Regarding the complete study: DNA extracted from sorted CD4+ and CD8+ cells had a mean of about 3.3 ug, with a range of 0.2 to 27.4 ug. For healthy donor samples, the average read count was around 9.9 million for CD4+ cells and approximately 11 million for CD8+ cells. The full study reports these points: Patients and healthy controls showed no significant difference in CD8+ Simpson's diversity (P=0.060). Around 28 CD8+ CDR3 sequences were found to be shared between patients and controls, but these sequences appeared to be highly expressed in patients and within the immunodominant clones of the patients.

This clonotype turned up a few times. Its antigen is currently not known. Base qualities are missing; no much larger clone stands one base away. In the study, sorted CD4+ and CD8+ blood T cells from patients with severe aplastic anemia and from healthy subjects underwent deep sequencing of TCR repertoires. Ficoll-Paque density gradient centrifugation was used to isolate peripheral blood mononuclear cells. CD4+ and CD8+ T cells were sorted by FACS or magnetic beads before DNA extraction. CDR1 and CDR2 were assigned from the germline V gene as SGHVS and FQNEAQ. At the junction V is shortened by 4 bases and J by 0 bases, with 13 bases in between. CDR3 length: 16 amino acids, cysteine to phenylalanine. Only CDR3 DNA is held: 48 bases, read in frame from base 1. Profiling of TCR beta VDJ combinations and CDR3 sequences used genomic DNA as the template. TCR repertoire sequencing was run on an Illumina HiSeq 2000. Under the source paper's analysis protocol: TRBV/TRBJ rearrangement plots, CDR3 size and DJ length profiles, and Simpson's diversity index were used to assess repertoires. The most abundant DNA sequence in the deep sequencing data was taken as the immunodominant clone. CDR3 amino acid sequences were screened for sharing across subjects and were compared with published repertoires and the VDJdb database. Using fastp at Q25 and MiXCR, TCRdb reprocessed the public reads and kept productive beta chains. Rows are unified per CDR3 protein, each entry keeping the most common DNA and genes. TCRdb's processing, not the authors' own work, is the source of the V and J calls. This sample gives about 160,000 distinct CDR3 sequences in total; just under 45% of them show up just once. The ten largest clones add up to 0.8% to 1.1% of the sample.

Sequencing input: sorted CD4+, CD8+, or CD8+CD57+ T cells (not recorded which) from PBMCs. Here the chain combines TRBV7-8 and TRBJ1-3; the D gene lacks a confident call. The sequence was obtained from a human donor in good health. The sequenced DNA: TGTGCCAGCAGCTCGGTTCAGCTCGGCTCTGGAAACACCATATATTTT. The encoded protein is CASSSVQLGSGNTIYF.